Described below is a single T cell receptor beta chain sequence and its context. The data belong to a study of blood T cells in healthy people across ages. A second PCR of about 7 to 11 cycles used a sample-barcoded 5' primer and a J-beta primer mix. TCRdb re-called the 5' RACE reads through MiXCR, storing one row per CDR3 protein. Of around 1,000,000 distinct CDR3 sequences listed, approximately 25% were seen once; the top ten hold 0.65% to 0.95%. The germline gives CDR1 SQVTM, CDR2 ANQGSEA. This CDR3 is built from 13 residues. The V gene lost 6 bases and the J gene lost 3 bases, with 9 bases spanning the gap. Donors were healthy Caucasian individuals from Russia aged roughly 6 to 90. The same sample was also used in a study of T cells of mothers and their children. That publication notes: Study donors consisted of three healthy Caucasian mothers and their six children.

This receptor was obtained from a girl aged 2 to 9 in good health. Material for sequencing was blood. V gene TRBV29-1 combines with J gene TRBJ2-6; D is tentatively TRBD1 or TRBD2 (5 bases each). In DNA form, the CDR3 reads TGCAGCGTCGAGGGGTTTGGGGCCAACGTCCTGACTTTC. It yields the protein CSVEGFGANVLTF.